This T cell receptor (beta chain) was observed in a study of metastatic and nonmetastatic thyroid tumors. The overall study: Repertoires were compared across blood and tumor or nodule tissue from malignant and benign thyroid patients. General study points: Compared with benign nodules, malignant thyroid tumors were reported to have significantly higher TCR beta diversity in both blood and tumor.

Nobody among the patients had been given any treatment before thyroid surgery. CDR1 and CDR2 from the germline V gene are SGDLS and YYNGEE. The CDR3 is made up of 16 amino acids. V was trimmed by 0 bases and J by 3 bases, leaving 15 bases between them. As handled by the study authors: The study took CDR3 differences across clinicopathological groups and made a distant-metastasis classifier for papillary thyroid cancer from them. TCRdb re-clonotyped the PCR reads through MiXCR. None of the V and J calls come from the authors' own analysis; TCRdb made them. The sample lists approximately 34,000 clones, 15% to 20% occurring once. At least ten counts were recorded for this clone. Antigen: not known.

The J gene is TRBJ1-1, the V gene TRBV9; perhaps TRBD1 as D (6 bases). This clonotype originated in a female donor with papillary thyroid cancer or a benign thyroid nodule (not recorded which). Some clones in this sample may be carry-over from other donors' samples. The sample was blood. CDR3 residues: CASSVAQSGEDTEAFF. CDR3 bases: TGTGCCAGCAGCGTAGCTCAATCAGGGGAGGACACTGAAGCTTTCTTT.